One and the same sample provided the 15 T cell receptor beta chains below, sequenced in a study of OX40 agonist ivuxolimab in advanced cancers. Repertoires were generated with immunoSEQ multiplex PCR, while TCRdb's copy carries only in-frame clones and drops some. The sample comprises approximately 57,000 clones, approximately 89% of which are singletons, and about 3.3% rests with the top ten. The sequencing here drew on CD4+ or CD8+ T cells sorted from blood, taken in a trial of the OX40 agonist ivuxolimab. These receptors were obtained from an adult with an advanced solid tumor such as melanoma, head and neck, liver or kidney cancer.

The gene calls are TRBV7-9 and TRBJ1-2, with unresolved D. The CDR3 consists of 13 residues. Germline V gene lookup returns CDR1 SEHNR and CDR2 FQNEAQ (reference sequence). V was cut by 5 bases and J by 7 bases, with 14 bases left in between. The CDR3 loop is CASSLRAGTGYTF. As DNA, the CDR3 is TGTGCCAGCAGCCTAAGAGCTGGTACTGGCTACACCTTC.

The rearrangement uses TRBV9 and TRBJ1-1; D gene uncertain. The V gene lost 0 bases and the J gene lost 0 bases, with 6 bases spanning the gap. Germline V gene sequence: CDR1 SGDLS, CDR2 YYNGEE. The CDR3 consists of 14 residues. CDR3 loop: CASSVDSLNTEAFF. CDR3 DNA sequence: TGTGCCAGCAGCGTAGATTCACTGAACACTGAAGCTTTCTTT. Drawing the rest from reference TRBV9 and TRBJ1-1, the complete variable domain is DSGVTQTPKHLITATGQRVTLRCSPRSGDLSVYWYQQSLDQGLQFLIQYYNGEERAKGNILERFSAQQFPDLHSELNLSSLELGDSALYFCASSVDSLNTEAFFGQGTRLTVV.

The chain uses TRBV14 and TRBJ2-2; D is unresolved. There are 13 residues in the CDR3. Between the trimmed V and J ends, which lost 6 bases and 1 base, there was a span of 6 bases. The germline gives CDR1 SGHDN, CDR2 FVKESK. The CDR3 region is CASSQQNTGELFF. DNA of the CDR3: TGTGCCAGCAGTCAGCAGAACACCGGGGAGCTGTTTTTT.

This chain links TRBV19 with TRBJ2-7; D possibly corresponds to TRBD1 (5 bases). Germline V CDR1 and CDR2: LNHDA, SQIVND (reference sequence). The CDR3 consists of 13 residues. V lost 3 bases, J lost 1 base, and 7 bases lay in between. The CDR3 DNA sequence: TGTGCCAGTAGTATGGGGCAGTCCTACGAGCAGTACTTC. This translates into CASSMGQSYEQYF.

The V and J genes are TRBV5-6 and TRBJ2-2; D possibly corresponds to TRBD2 (5 bases). Germline V gene lookup returns CDR1 SGHDT and CDR2 YYEEEE. Trimming left V 3 bases short and J 4 bases short, with 10 bases between. This CDR3 region has 14 residues. CDR3 in DNA: TGTGCCAGCAGCTCTCTAGCTTTCACCGGGGAGCTGTTTTTT. Translation: CASSSLAFTGELFF.

This clone has just one count. The chain carries TRBV5-1 and TRBJ2-5; the D gene is possibly TRBD2 (6 bases). The CDR3 length is 16 residues. With 0 bases removed from V and 1 base from J, the gap between germline ends came to 13 bases. Germline CDR1 is SGHRS and CDR2 is YFSETQ. CDR3 residues: CASSLVGGLSQETQYF. The CDR3 bases are TGCGCCAGCAGCTTGGTTGGGGGACTGAGCCAAGAGACCCAGTACTTC.

The V call is TRBV19, the J call TRBJ1-1; a weak D match, TRBD1 (5 bases). The CDR3 is 14 residues long. Per germline, CDR1 LNHDA and CDR2 SQIVND (reference sequence). The V gene lost 3 bases and the J gene lost 2 bases, with 10 bases spanning the gap. CDR3 sequence reads: CASSIKQVNTEAFF. The CDR3 DNA reads as TGTGCCAGTAGTATTAAACAGGTAAACACTGAAGCTTTCTTT.

This sequence joins TRBV7-2 and TRBJ2-7, with 7 bases aligning to TRBD2. CDR3 length: 14 amino acids. V shed 5 bases and J 6 bases; nucleotides not matched to a gene: 10. Germline-derived CDR1 and CDR2 are SGHTA and FQGNSA. The CDR3 reads CASSRPGSGTEQYF. For the CDR3, the DNA is TGTGCCAGCAGCCGCCCTGGGAGCGGGACCGAGCAGTACTTC.

V usage is TRBV27 and J usage is TRBJ2-7; 10 nucleotides match TRBD2. Germline V lookup: CDR1 MNHEY, CDR2 SMNVEV (reference sequence). The CDR3 is 16 amino acids. V lost 6 bases to trimming and J lost 3 bases; unmatched junction nucleotides: 11. The CDR3 bases are TGTGCCAGCAGCCCACGGGCTAGCGGGAGTATCTACGAGCAGTACTTC. It is translated as CASSPRASGSIYEQYF.

This chain joins TRBV4-2 and TRBJ1-1, with unresolved D. The V gene's germline CDR1 is LGHNA and CDR2 YNFKEQ. The V and J ends lost 0 bases and 3 bases respectively, with 11 bases between them. The CDR3 extends over 15 amino acids. CDR3 in DNA: TGTGCCAGCAGCCAAGATTCCAGAGAGGACACTGAAGCTTTCTTT. Translating it yields CASSQDSREDTEAFF.

The chain is built from TRBV6-5 and TRBJ2-7; D may correspond to TRBD1 or TRBD2 (6 bases each). The germline gives CDR1 MNHEY, CDR2 SVGAGI. This CDR3 has 14 residues. The V end lost 4 bases, the J end lost 2 bases, and 12 bases lay between the germline ends. The CDR3 spells CASSSPGEAYEQYF. The CDR3 DNA is TGTGCCAGCAGTTCCCCAGGGGAGGCCTACGAGCAGTACTTC.

The chain links TRBV5-1 to TRBJ2-1; D perhaps matches TRBD2 (6 bases). CDR3 length: 14 residues. V lost 0 bases, J lost 7 bases, and 11 bases lay in between. Germline V gene sequence: CDR1 SGHRS, CDR2 YFSETQ. CDR3 nucleotides: TGCGCCAGCAGCTTGGTGGGGCTAGCGAATGAGCAGTTCTTC. Translation: CASSLVGLANEQFF.

Here the CDR3 DNA reads TGCGCCAGCAGCTTGGATGGCTGGGTACTAGCGGGCCGCACAGATACGCAGTATTTT. Protein product: CASSLDGWVLAGRTDTQYF. The rearrangement links TRBV5-1 to TRBJ2-3, with 9 bases matching TRBD2. V lost 0 bases and J lost 1; bases outside the gene matches: 12. Per the germline V gene, CDR1 is SGHRS and CDR2 is YFSETQ. The CDR3 runs 19 residues.

The chain couples TRBV19 to TRBJ2-7; 7 bases match TRBD1. Germline-derived CDR1 and CDR2 are LNHDA and SQIVND (reference sequence). The V and J ends lost 5 bases and 2 bases, in that order; junction bases with no gene match: 9. The CDR3 runs 15 residues. This CDR3 reads CASSLEGTAPYEQYF. The CDR3 bases are TGTGCCAGTAGTCTCGAGGGGACAGCACCCTACGAGCAGTACTTC.

The V call is TRBV18, the J call TRBJ2-5, with 8 positions matching TRBD2. V was clipped by 6 bases and J by 0 bases; unmatched bases: 9. The CDR3 length is 16 residues. Germline V gene data show CDR1 as KGHSH and CDR2 as LQKENI. As DNA, the CDR3 is TGTGCCAGCTCGCCCAGGGCGGGAGGAAACCAAGAGACCCAGTACTTC. It specifies CASSPRAGGNQETQYF. Full variable domain (rest looked up from reference TRBV18 and TRBJ2-5): NAGVMQNPRHLVRRRGQEARLRCSPMKGHSHVYWYRQLPEEGLKFMVYLQKENIIDESGMPKERFSAEFPKEGPSILRIQQVVRGDSAAYFCASSPRAGGNQETQYFGPGTRLLVL.